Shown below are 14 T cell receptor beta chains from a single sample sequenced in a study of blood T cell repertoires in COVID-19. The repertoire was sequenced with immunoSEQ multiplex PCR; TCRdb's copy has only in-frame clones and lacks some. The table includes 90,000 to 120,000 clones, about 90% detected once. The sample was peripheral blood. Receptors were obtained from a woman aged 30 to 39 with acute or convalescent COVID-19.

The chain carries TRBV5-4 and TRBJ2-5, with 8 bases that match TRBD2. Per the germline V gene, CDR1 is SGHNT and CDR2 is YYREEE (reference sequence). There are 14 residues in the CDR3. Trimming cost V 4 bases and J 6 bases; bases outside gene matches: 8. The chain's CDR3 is CASSPAGGVKTQYF. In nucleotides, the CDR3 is TGTGCCAGCAGCCCGGCGGGAGGAGTAAAGACCCAGTACTTC.

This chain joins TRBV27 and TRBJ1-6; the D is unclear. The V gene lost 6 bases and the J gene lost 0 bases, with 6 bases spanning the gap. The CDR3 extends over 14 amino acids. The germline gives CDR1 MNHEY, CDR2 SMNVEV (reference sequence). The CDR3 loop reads CASSRSSYNSPLHF. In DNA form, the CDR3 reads TGTGCCAGCAGCCGCAGCTCCTATAATTCACCCCTCCACTTT.

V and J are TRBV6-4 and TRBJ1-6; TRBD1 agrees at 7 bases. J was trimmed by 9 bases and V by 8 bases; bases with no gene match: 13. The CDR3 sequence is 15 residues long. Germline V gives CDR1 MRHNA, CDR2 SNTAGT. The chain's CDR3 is CASAQPRQGGSPLHF. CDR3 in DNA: TGTGCCAGCGCCCAGCCCCGACAGGGAGGTTCACCCCTCCACTTT.

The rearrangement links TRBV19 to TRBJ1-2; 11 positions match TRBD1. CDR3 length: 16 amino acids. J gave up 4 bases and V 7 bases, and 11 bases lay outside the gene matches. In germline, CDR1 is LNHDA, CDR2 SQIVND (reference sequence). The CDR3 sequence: CASTGQGDWGRYGYTF. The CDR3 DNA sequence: TGTGCCAGTACGGGACAGGGGGATTGGGGCCGCTATGGCTACACCTTC.

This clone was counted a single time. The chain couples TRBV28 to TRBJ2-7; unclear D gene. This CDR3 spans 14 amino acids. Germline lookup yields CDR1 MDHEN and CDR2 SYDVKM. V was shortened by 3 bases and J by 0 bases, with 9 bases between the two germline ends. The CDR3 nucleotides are TGTGCCAGCAGTTTTAATACAGACTCCTACGAGCAGTACTTC. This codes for CASSFNTDSYEQYF.

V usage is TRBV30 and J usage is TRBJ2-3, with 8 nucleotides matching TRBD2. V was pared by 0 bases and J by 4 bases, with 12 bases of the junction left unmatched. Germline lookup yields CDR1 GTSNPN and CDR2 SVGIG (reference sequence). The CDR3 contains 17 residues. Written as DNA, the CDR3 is TGTGCCTGGAGTGTTCCCCCCAGCGGGAGCTCTCCAGATACGCAGTATTTT. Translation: CAWSVPPSGSSPDTQYF.

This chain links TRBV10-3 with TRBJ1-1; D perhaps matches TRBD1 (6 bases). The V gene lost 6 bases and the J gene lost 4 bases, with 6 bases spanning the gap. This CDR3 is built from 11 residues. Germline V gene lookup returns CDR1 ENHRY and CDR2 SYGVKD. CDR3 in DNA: TGTGCCATCAGGACAGGCACTGAAGCTTTCTTT. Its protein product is CAIRTGTEAFF.

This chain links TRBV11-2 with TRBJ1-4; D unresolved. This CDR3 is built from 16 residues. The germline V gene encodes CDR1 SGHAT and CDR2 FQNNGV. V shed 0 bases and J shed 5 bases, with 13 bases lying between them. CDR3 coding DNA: TGTGCCAGCAGCTTAGATCTCGGAGCCATAAATGAAAAACTGTTTTTT. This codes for CASSLDLGAINEKLFF.

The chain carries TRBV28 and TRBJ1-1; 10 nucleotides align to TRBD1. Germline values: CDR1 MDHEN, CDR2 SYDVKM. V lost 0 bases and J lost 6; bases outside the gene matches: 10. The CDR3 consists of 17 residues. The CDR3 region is CASSLWALTGGDPEAFF. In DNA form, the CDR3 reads TGTGCCAGCAGTTTATGGGCACTGACAGGGGGCGACCCTGAAGCTTTCTTT.

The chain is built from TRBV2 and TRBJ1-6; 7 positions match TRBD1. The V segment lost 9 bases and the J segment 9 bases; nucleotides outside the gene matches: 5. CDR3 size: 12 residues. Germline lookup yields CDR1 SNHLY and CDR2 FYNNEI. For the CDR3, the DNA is TGTGCCAGGCAGGGGGTGGGTTCACCCCTCCACTTT. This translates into CARQGVGSPLHF.

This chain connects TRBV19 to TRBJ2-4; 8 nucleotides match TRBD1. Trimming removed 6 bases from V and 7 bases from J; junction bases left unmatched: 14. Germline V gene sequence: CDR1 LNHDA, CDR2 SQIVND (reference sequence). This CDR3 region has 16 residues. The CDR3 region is CASSTSAGGVLNIQYF. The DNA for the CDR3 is TGTGCCAGTAGCACCTCGGCAGGGGGCGTTTTGAACATTCAGTACTTC.

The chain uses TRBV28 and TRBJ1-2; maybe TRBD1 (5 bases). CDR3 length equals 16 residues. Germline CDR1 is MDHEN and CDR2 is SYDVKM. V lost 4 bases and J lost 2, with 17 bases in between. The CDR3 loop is CASSYGGGGRNYGYTF. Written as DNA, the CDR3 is TGTGCCAGCAGTTATGGAGGTGGGGGGAGGAACTATGGCTACACCTTC.

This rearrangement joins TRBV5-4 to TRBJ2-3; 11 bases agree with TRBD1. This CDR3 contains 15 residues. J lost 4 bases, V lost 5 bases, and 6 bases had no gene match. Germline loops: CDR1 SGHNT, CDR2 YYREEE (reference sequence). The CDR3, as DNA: TGTGCCAGCAGAGGGGGGACAGGGGGTGCAGATACGCAGTATTTT. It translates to CASRGGTGGADTQYF.

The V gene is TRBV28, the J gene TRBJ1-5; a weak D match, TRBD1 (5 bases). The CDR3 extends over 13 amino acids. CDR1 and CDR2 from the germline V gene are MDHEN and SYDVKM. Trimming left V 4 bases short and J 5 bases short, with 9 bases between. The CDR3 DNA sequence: TGTGCCAGCAGTTGGGAAGGGGATCAGCCCCAGCATTTT. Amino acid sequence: CASSWEGDQPQHF.